This T cell receptor (beta chain) originates from a study of T cells in Graves' hyperthyroidism and ophthalmopathy. Across the study: Sampling of peripheral blood happened at initial diagnosis, prior to any treatment. Findings and limits, study-wide: Model-based prediction identified ophthalmopathy a median 6.5 months prior to its onset. In the analysis, a 13 V-J model separated ophthalmopathy from stable hyperthyroidism. Most thyroid clonotypes expanded above 0.001 appeared in blood too.

V lost 2 bases to trimming and J lost 2 bases, with 9 bases between them. The CDR3 is made up of 14 amino acids. Germline CDR1 and CDR2: MDHEN and SYDVKM. RNA transcripts served as the template for amplifying TCR beta CDR3 regions. First-round RT-PCR with HTBI primers amplified the TCR CDR3 region. MiXCR, applied by TCRdb to the multiplex PCR reads, yields one record per CDR3 protein. In the table there are around 200,000 distinct CDR3 sequences, 18% of which are singletons. This clonotype appeared many times. Its matching antigen is unknown. The TCR sequence derives from a man aged 35 to 55 with Graves' hyperthyroidism. Sequenced material: blood. The rearrangement joins TRBV28 to TRBJ1-2; D is unresolved. CDR3 region: CASSLVQMNYGYTF. CDR3 DNA sequence: TGTGCCAGCAGTTTAGTTCAGATGAACTATGGCTACACCTTC.